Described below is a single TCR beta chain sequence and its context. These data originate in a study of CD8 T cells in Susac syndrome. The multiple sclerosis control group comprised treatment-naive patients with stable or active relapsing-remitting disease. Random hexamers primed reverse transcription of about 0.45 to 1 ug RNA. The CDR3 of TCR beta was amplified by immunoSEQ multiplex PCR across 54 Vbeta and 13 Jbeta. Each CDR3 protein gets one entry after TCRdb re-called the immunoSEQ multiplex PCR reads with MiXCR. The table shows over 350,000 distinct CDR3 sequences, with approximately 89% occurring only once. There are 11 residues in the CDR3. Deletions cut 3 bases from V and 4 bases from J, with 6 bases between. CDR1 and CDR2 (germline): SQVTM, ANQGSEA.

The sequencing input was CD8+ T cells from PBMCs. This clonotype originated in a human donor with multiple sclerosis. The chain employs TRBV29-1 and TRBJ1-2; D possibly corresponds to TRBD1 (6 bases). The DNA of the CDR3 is TGCAGCGTTGACAGGGGCTATGGCTACACCTTC. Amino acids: CSVDRGYGYTF. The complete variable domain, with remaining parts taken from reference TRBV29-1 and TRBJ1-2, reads SAVISQKPSRDICQRGTSLTIQCQVDSQVTMMFWYRQQPGQSLTLIATANQGSEATYESGFVIDKFPISRPNLTFSTLTVSNMSPEDSSIYLCSVDRGYGYTFGSGTRLTVV.